This TCR beta chain was profiled in a study of Graves' ophthalmopathy and Graves' hyperthyroidism listed by TCRdb under 2018. Context from the whole study: Peripheral blood was collected before any treatment was given, at the time of initial diagnosis. The study used TCR beta repertoire signatures to distinguish Graves' ophthalmopathy from Graves' hyperthyroidism and to predict progression to ophthalmopathy. In total, some 130 blood samples were TCR-sequenced: some 43 ophthalmopathy, about 75 hyperthyroidism and roughly 17 hyperthyroidism-to-ophthalmopathy patients. A discovery set of 95 to 100 patients (around 40 ophthalmopathy, 55 to 65 stable hyperthyroidism) was enrolled to explore V-J signatures distinguishing ophthalmopathy from hyperthyroidism. An independent validation cohort was composed of around 19 hyperthyroidism patients and over 15 patients who later progressed from hyperthyroidism to ophthalmopathy. T-cell repertoires of thyroid tissue and blood were compared in about six hyperthyroidism patients. Following sample collection, hyperthyroidism patients were given methimazole at a starting dose of 30 mg daily, and ophthalmopathy patients were given high-dose intravenous methylprednisolone.

A word on this clonotype: No antigen is known for it. One base away there is no much larger clone; base qualities are not given.

For repertoire sequencing, the TCR beta CDR3 regions were amplified from RNA transcripts. A first-round RT-PCR used HTBI primers with the Qiagen OneStep RT-PCR kit, followed by a second-round multiplex PCR, size selection and purification. Libraries were sequenced paired-end with 100 bp reads on an Illumina HiSeq2000. Under the source paper's analysis protocol: SOAPnuke was used for read processing, and reads with adapters, uncalled bases, a mean Phred below 15, or no exact constant-primer or identifier match were discarded. COPE v1.2.5 was used to merge high-quality paired reads. Unique nucleotide sequences were defined as clonotypes and aligned to IMGT TRB V, D and J references using MiTCR v1.1. The analysis was limited to V-J combinations with a frequency above 0.0001, which together covered just over 98% of the repertoires. For each V-J combination, a TCR clonal expansion and chaos score was defined as the ratio of F50 clonal expansion to chaos observed in the TCRdist matrix. Welch's t-statistics and random forest were used to reduce features to about 14 V-J combinations, which were fed into a naive Bayes classifier. The Morisita-Horn index was used to measure how similar the thyroid and blood repertoires were. The public reads were reprocessed in TCRdb via fastp at Q25 and MiXCR, keeping in-frame beta chains. Each CDR3 protein gets just one entry, which takes the most common genes and DNA from the rows behind it. Clone size and V and J calls follow TCRdb, not the original study. The sample has 660,000 or so distinct CDR3 sequences on record, over 40% of them singletons. Roughly 3% of the sample is held by the ten biggest clonotypes.

Patients with ophthalmopathy had moderately to severely active disease, with a Clinical Activity Score of 3 or more, a NOSPECS grade of 4 or more, and a disease duration of less than 3 months. Patients with other autoimmune diseases, uncontrolled infections, pregnancy or lactation were excluded. Clinical symptoms, serum thyroxine, TRAb, thyroid ultrasound and orbital computed tomography formed the basis of the diagnosis. Ficoll-Paque density gradient centrifugation was used to isolate PBMCs from around 10 ml of fresh peripheral blood. Total RNA was extracted with Trizol reagent and quality-checked on an Agilent 2100 Bioanalyzer. Findings and caveats that apply to the study as a whole: In cross-validation, the 13-signature model distinguished ophthalmopathy from stable hyperthyroidism with nearly 90% sensitivity and about 81% specificity, and in the test set the corresponding values were roughly 80% and 76%. Among expanded thyroid clonotypes with frequency above 0.001, most also showed up in blood, which suggests that blood repertoires may reflect the thyroid immune response. In validation, the model predicted ophthalmopathy progression with about 71% sensitivity and around 72% specificity; about a dozen predicted patients were CT-confirmed with GO in a median of approximately six months. No statistical method was used to set the sample size in advance, and the investigators knew which group each participant was assigned to.

Reading the germline V gene gives CDR1 SGHRS and CDR2 YFSETQ. V is clipped by 9 bases and J by 2 bases, and the sequence between their germline boundaries is 17 bases long. Inclusive of the bounding cysteine and phenylalanine, the CDR3 is 15 residues long. CDR3 DNA only is kept here, 45 bases in frame from base 1. This sequence was found in an adult man with Graves' ophthalmopathy. This chain is built from TRBV5-1 and TRBJ1-4, with the D gene not confidently named. Specimen: peripheral blood. At the DNA level, the sequence is TGCGCCACCTCCGCTTCAGGTGCTACTAATGAAAAACTGTTTTTT. The resulting protein is CATSASGATNEKLFF.